This T cell receptor (beta chain) was captured in a study of CD8 T cells in ankylosing spondylitis. The study, taken as a whole, reports: Reportedly, matched ankylosing spondylitis synovial fluid was significantly enriched for disease-linked clones.

Each CDR3 protein is one row after TCRdb ran MiXCR on the 5' RACE reads. Of about 190,000 distinct CDR3 sequences in the sample, approximately 12% were seen once. Trimming took off 7 bases at V and 6 bases at J, with 21 bases between the two ends. This CDR3 region has 15 residues. CDR1 and CDR2 from the germline V gene are KGHSH and LQKENI. With regard to this clonotype: The antigen remains undetermined. Since a much larger clone is just one base distant, this may be a read error.

The rearrangement uses TRBV18 and TRBJ2-5; D may be TRBD2 (6 bases). The sample was blood, either unsorted or a sorted T cell fraction (not recorded which). The receptor was derived from a female donor with ankylosing spondylitis or in good health (not recorded which). DNA for the CDR3: TGTGCCAGCTGCCAACTTGGGACTGACTGGCAGACCCAGTACTTC. It specifies CASCQLGTDWQTQYF. Full variable domain (rest looked up from reference TRBV18 and TRBJ2-5): NAGVMQNPRHLVRRRGQEARLRCSPMKGHSHVYWYRQLPEEGLKFMVYLQKENIIDESGMPKERFSAEFPKEGPSILRIQQVVRGDSAAYFCASCQLGTDWQTQYFGPGTRLLVL.